The 13 T cell receptor beta chains presented below share a single source sample, sequenced in a study of blood T cells in healthy people across ages. Using a J-beta primer mix together with a sample-barcoded 5' primer, a second PCR was run for about 7 to 12 cycles. Via MiXCR, TCRdb re-called the 5' RACE reads, giving one row per CDR3 protein. The table records roughly 680,000 distinct CDR3 sequences, 45% to 50% of them present only once. The specimen sequenced was blood. The receptor source for this set is a woman aged 55-75 years in good health.

This clonotype was counted only a few times. The V call is TRBV20-1, the J call TRBJ2-1; D call uncertain. This CDR3 contains 12 residues. The germline gives CDR1 DFQATT, CDR2 SNEGSKA (reference sequence). Trimming cost V 6 bases and J 4 bases, with 10 bases left between them. This CDR3 is CSARRDYNEQFF. The CDR3 DNA sequence: TGCAGTGCCAGAAGGGATTACAATGAGCAGTTCTTC.

This clonotype was observed a handful of times. The chain combines TRBV24-1 with TRBJ2-3; D possibly corresponds to TRBD1 (5 bases). Germline lookup yields CDR1 KGHDR and CDR2 SFDVKD. CDR3 length: 16 residues. Deletions cut 5 bases from V and 4 bases from J, with 18 bases between. In DNA form, the CDR3 reads TGTGCCACCAGTGGGAGCCAGACAGTGGGCTCAGATACGCAGTATTTT. Its translation: CATSGSQTVGSDTQYF.

This rearrangement joins TRBV20-1 to TRBJ2-3; the D is unclear. Between the trimmed V and J ends, which lost 2 bases and 0 bases, there was a span of 12 bases. CDR1 DFQATT and CDR2 SNEGSKA come from the germline V gene (reference sequence). The CDR3 runs 15 residues. CDR3 amino acids: CSARNRATSTDTQYF. CDR3 DNA: TGCAGTGCTAGAAATCGGGCCACTAGCACAGATACGCAGTATTTT.

The rearrangement links TRBV6-1 to TRBJ2-4; the match to TRBD2 covers 11 bases. The CDR3 spans 15 residues. Germline V gene lookup returns CDR1 MNHNS and CDR2 SASEGT. After removal of 6 bases from V and 13 bases from J, the junction contained 14 bases not matched to a gene. The DNA of the CDR3 is TGTGCCAGCAGGCGGGCTAGCGGGAGGACCCATGAGCAGTACTTC. It is translated as CASRRASGRTHEQYF.

CDR3 DNA sequence: TGTGCCAGCAGCTTTCACAGCCTAGACCCGGGACTAGCGGGAGGGTTACCTGGGGCCAACGTCCTGACTTTC. Translation gives CASSFHSLDPGLAGGLPGANVLTF. V gene TRBV13 combines with J gene TRBJ2-6, with TRBD2 matching over 16 bases. Germline CDR1 PRHDT, CDR2 FYEKMQ (reference sequence). CDR3 length: 24 residues. V shed 3 bases and J 2 bases; nucleotides not matched to a gene: 19. Supplemented by reference TRBV13 and TRBJ2-6, the full variable domain reads AAGVIQSPRHLIKEKRETATLKCYPIPRHDTVYWYQQGPGQDPQFLISFYEKMQSDKGSIPDRFSAQQFSDYHSELNMSSLELGDSALYFCASSFHSLDPGLAGGLPGANVLTFGAGSRLTVL.

This clonotype showed up just once. The chain uses TRBV5-1 and TRBJ1-4; 8 positions match TRBD1. This CDR3 spans 16 amino acids. J was trimmed by 5 bases and V by 3 bases; bases with no gene match: 9. CDR1 SGHRS and CDR2 YFSETQ come from the germline V gene. CDR3 sequence: CASSSTGDRTNEKLFF. The CDR3 DNA follows: TGCGCCAGCAGCTCCACCGGGGACAGGACAAATGAAAAACTGTTTTTT.

This clonotype appeared many times. This chain uses TRBV5-1 with TRBJ2-3, with 8 nucleotides matching TRBD2. Losses at the gene ends were 4 bases for V and 6 bases for J; bases not matched to a gene: 7. The CDR3 has 14 residues. The V gene's germline CDR1 is SGHRS and CDR2 YFSETQ. The CDR3 reads CASSPGGGKDTQYF. The CDR3 DNA follows: TGCGCCAGCAGCCCGGGGGGGGGCAAGGATACGCAGTATTTT.

This sequence joins TRBV5-1 and TRBJ2-7; D is ambiguous. The CDR3 spans 14 residues. CDR1 SGHRS and CDR2 YFSETQ come from the germline V gene. V was shortened by 2 bases and J by 7 bases, with 16 bases between the two germline ends. The CDR3 spells CASSLMAEMGEQYF. The CDR3, as DNA: TGCGCCAGCAGCTTAATGGCAGAGATGGGGGAGCAGTACTTC.

As regards this clonotype: This CDR3 fails to terminate in the conserved phenylalanine or tryptophan, so it likely reflects a read error. This chain links TRBV12-3 or TRBV12-4 with TRBJ2-3, with 7 nucleotides matching TRBD2. The CDR3 has 16 residues. Trimming took 6 bases from V and 4 from J; bases not matched to a gene: 13. CDR3 DNA: TGTGCCAGCAGCCCATCAAGCGGGATGAGAGCAGATACGCAGTATTCT. It codes for CASSPSSGMRADTQYS.

Here the CDR3 reads CASSLQRIIQSEQFF. The CDR3 coding sequence is TGCGCCAGCAGCTTGCAGCGGATAATACAATCTGAGCAGTTCTTC. This chain uses TRBV5-1 with TRBJ2-1; D might be TRBD2 (5 bases). Trimming removed 1 base from V and 9 bases from J, with 17 bases in between. Germline V lookup: CDR1 SGHRS, CDR2 YFSETQ. There are 15 residues in the CDR3.

This clonotype came up once. The rearrangement joins TRBV10-3 to TRBJ2-7; D remains unclear. V lost 0 bases, J lost 2 bases, and 11 bases lay in between. The germline CDR1 and CDR2 sequences are ENHRY and SYGVKD. The CDR3 runs 15 residues. The CDR3 region has the DNA TGTGCCATCAGTGAGTCGGTGCGACTCACCTACGAGCAGTACTTC. Amino acid sequence: CAISESVRLTYEQYF.

The gene calls are TRBV6-2 or TRBV6-3 and TRBJ2-3; no clear D. Germline assignment: CDR1 MNHEY and CDR2 SVGEGT. The CDR3 consists of 17 residues. V was trimmed by 0 bases and J by 1 base, leaving 14 bases between them. This CDR3 reads CASSYSLDGSRTDTQYF. The DNA for the CDR3 is TGTGCCAGCAGTTACTCCCTCGATGGCAGTCGCACAGATACGCAGTATTTT.

V is TRBV5-1 and J is TRBJ2-3; 8 bases line up with TRBD1. CDR3 length equals 14 residues. Germline V lookup: CDR1 SGHRS, CDR2 YFSETQ. V was clipped by 6 bases and J by 4 bases; unmatched bases: 7. The CDR3 nucleotides read TGCGCCAGCACAAGTCAGGGGGCATCAGATACGCAGTATTTT. This sequence encodes CASTSQGASDTQYF.